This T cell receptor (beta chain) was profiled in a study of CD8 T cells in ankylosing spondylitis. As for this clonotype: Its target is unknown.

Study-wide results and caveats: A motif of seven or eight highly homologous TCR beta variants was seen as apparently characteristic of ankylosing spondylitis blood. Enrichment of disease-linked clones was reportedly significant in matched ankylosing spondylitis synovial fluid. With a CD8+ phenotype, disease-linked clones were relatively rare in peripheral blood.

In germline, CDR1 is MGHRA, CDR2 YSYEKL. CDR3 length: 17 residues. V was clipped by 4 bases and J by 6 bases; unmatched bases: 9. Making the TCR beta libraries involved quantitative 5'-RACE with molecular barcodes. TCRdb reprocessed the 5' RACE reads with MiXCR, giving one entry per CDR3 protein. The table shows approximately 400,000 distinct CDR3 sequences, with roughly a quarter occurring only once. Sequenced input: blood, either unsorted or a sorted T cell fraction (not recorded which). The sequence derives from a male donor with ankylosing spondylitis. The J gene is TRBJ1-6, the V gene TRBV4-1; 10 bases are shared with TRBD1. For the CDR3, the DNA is TGCGCCAGCAGCCTCACGACAGGGGGCGAAGTTAATTCACCCCTCCACTTT. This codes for CASSLTTGGEVNSPLHF.